These T cell receptor beta chains were read from a single sample in a study of T cells in Graves' hyperthyroidism and ophthalmopathy. TCRdb reanalysed the multiplex PCR reads using MiXCR and keeps one entry per CDR3 protein. This sample yields about 500,000 distinct CDR3 sequences, of which roughly 15% are seen a single time; 15% to 20% belongs to the top ten. Sequencing was carried out using blood. The receptors here all came from a woman younger than 35 with Graves' ophthalmopathy. Both conserved end residues are part of each CDR3. D genes are given only for firm matches. Some rows have no size entry. The others give once, few or many, or a class for an expanded clone.

clone_size	v_call	d_call	j_call	cdr3_nt	cdr3_aa
-	TRBV27	TRBD2	TRBJ2-2	TGTGCCAGCAGTTCTTCCGGGACTAGCGGGGTGAACACCGGGGAGCTGTTTTTT	CASSSSGTSGVNTGELFF
-	TRBV19	TRBD2	TRBJ2-1	TGTGCCAGTAGTTTATGGACTAGCGGGAGTCCGGGCGGTGAGCAGTTCTTC	CASSLWTSGSPGGEQFF
few	TRBV20-1	-	TRBJ1-5	TGCAGTGCTAGAGGGGGTGGCAATCAGCCCCAGCATTTT	CSARGGGNQPQHF
many	TRBV2	TRBD2	TRBJ2-5	TGTGCCAGCTCATCCCGGACTAGCGGGAGAGAGACCCAGTACTTC	CASSSRTSGRETQYF
few	TRBV29-1	-	TRBJ2-2	TGCAGCGGGACGATATCGAACACCGGGGAGCTGTTTTTT	CSGTISNTGELFF
few	TRBV6-1	-	TRBJ2-6	TGTGCCAGCAGTCGCCCGGGACACAGAGCCTCTGGGGCCAACGTCCTGACTTTC	CASSRPGHRASGANVLTF
many	TRBV6-1	TRBD2	TRBJ2-3	TGTGCCAGTTACTTGCTAGCGGGAGTGGTGGATACGCAGTATTTT	CASYLLAGVVDTQYF
few	TRBV24-1	-	TRBJ2-1	TGTGCCACCAGTGATTTGGAGACAGGCGAGCAGTTCTTC	CATSDLETGEQFF
-	TRBV6-4	TRBD2	TRBJ2-3	TGTGCCAGCAGTGTAGCGGGGGCCCGAGTAGATACGCAGTATTTT	CASSVAGARVDTQYF
few	TRBV24-1	-	TRBJ2-2	TGTGCCACCAGTGATCTTGGATCCACCGGGGAGCTGTTTTTT	CATSDLGSTGELFF